This TCR beta chain appears in the sequencing data of a study of blood T cell repertoires in COVID-19. The CDR3 totals 15 residues. V dropped 6 bases and J dropped 3 bases, with 15 bases sitting between them. Per germline, CDR1 KGHDR and CDR2 SFDVKD. Under the authors' procedure: The authors estimated nucleated cell counts from reference gene primer amplification. Only in-frame clones appear in the TCRdb table, and some are missing; sequencing was by immunoSEQ multiplex PCR. From that table come the V and J calls and clone size; the DNA was used to work out D and trimming. Of over 95,000 clones in the sample, less than 85% were seen once.

This sequence originates from a human donor in a cohort sampled during active COVID-19. The sample comprised peripheral blood. This sequence joins TRBV24-1 and TRBJ2-3, with a tentative D call TRBD1 (6 bases). CDR3 loop: CATSTGTLRTDTQYF. CDR3 nucleotides: TGTGCCACCAGTACAGGGACCCTTCGGACAGATACGCAGTATTTT.